This TCR beta chain is from a study of sequential checkpoint blockade in melanoma. The overall study: Maintenance nivolumab came after either treatment sequence.

Treatment indicated: randomized to nivolumab then ipilimumab (arm A) or the reverse (arm B). Data came from immunoSEQ multiplex PCR; TCRdb stores just in-frame clones and leaves some out. The top ten hold 15% to 20% of the sample, which has 14,000 or so clones, roughly 50% seen once. The germline gives CDR1 SGHTA, CDR2 FQGNSA. CDR3 size: 16 residues. With 6 bases clipped from V and 1 base from J, the junction kept 6 bases outside the gene matches. This TCR derives from a human donor with melanoma. The source material was CD8+ T cells sorted from blood (inferred from file names), sampled from a patient given nivolumab and ipilimumab in sequence. The genes are TRBV7-2 and TRBJ2-6, with 7 bases fitting TRBD1. In DNA, the CDR3 is TGTGCCAGCAGGGGACAGCATATTTCTGGGGCCAACGTCCTGACTTTC. Encoded protein: CASRGQHISGANVLTF.